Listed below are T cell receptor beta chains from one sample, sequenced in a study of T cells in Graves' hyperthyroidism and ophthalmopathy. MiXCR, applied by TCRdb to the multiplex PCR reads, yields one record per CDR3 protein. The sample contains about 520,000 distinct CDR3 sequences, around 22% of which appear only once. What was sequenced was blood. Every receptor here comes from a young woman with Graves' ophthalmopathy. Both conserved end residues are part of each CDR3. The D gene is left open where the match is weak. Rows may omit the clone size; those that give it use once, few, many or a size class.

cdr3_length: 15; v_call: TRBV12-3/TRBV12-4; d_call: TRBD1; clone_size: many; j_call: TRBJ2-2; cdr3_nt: TGTGCCAGCAGTTTAAGGGACAGGGGCACCGGGGAGCTGTTTTTT; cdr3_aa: CASSLRDRGTGELFF
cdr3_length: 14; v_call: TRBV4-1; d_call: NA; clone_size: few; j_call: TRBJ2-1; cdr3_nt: TGCGCCAGCAGCCAAGATTTACGGGTTGCTGAGCAGTTCTTC; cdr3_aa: CASSQDLRVAEQFF
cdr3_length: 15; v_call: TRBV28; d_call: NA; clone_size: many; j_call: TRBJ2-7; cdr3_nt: TGTGCCAGCAGTTCCCTGGAGGACTACTCCTACGAGCAGTACTTC; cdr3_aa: CASSSLEDYSYEQYF
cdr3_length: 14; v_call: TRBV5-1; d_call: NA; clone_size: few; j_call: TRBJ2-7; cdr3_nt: TGCGCCAGCAGCGGGGAAGGGGATACCTACGAGCAGTACTTC; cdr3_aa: CASSGEGDTYEQYF
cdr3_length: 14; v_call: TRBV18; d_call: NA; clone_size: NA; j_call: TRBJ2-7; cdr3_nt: TGTGCCAGCTCGCCGGGCTTGAAATCCTACGAGCAGTACTTC; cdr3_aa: CASSPGLKSYEQYF
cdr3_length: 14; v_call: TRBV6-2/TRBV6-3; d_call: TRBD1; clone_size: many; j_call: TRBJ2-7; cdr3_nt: TGTGCCAGCAGTTCGGCGGACAGGCAGGATAAGCAGTACTTC; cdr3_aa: CASSSADRQDKQYF
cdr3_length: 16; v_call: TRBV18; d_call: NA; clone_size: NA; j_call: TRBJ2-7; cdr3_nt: TGTGCCAGCTCACCTACTAATGGCCTGGACCCCTACGAGCAGTACTTC; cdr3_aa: CASSPTNGLDPYEQYF
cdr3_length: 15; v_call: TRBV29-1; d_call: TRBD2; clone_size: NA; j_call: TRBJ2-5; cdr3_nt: TGCAGCGTCACGACTAGCGGGGGGGCTGGAGAGACCCAGTACTTC; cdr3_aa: CSVTTSGGAGETQYF
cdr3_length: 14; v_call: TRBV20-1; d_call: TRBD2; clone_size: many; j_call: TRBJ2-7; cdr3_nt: TGCAGTGCTAGATCCGGCGGGGGTCCGCGCGAGCAGTACTTC; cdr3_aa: CSARSGGGPREQYF
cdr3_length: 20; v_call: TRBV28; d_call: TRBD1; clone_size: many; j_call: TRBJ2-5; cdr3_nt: TGTGCCAGCAGTTTACTGATTATCAGGGACAGAATCGACTCCCAAGAGACCCAGTACTTC; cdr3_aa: CASSLLIIRDRIDSQETQYF
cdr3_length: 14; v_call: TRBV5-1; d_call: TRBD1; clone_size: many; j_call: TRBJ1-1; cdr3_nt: TGCGCCAGCAGCTGGGGAGGGGGCGCCCCTGAAGCTTTCTTT; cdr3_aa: CASSWGGGAPEAFF
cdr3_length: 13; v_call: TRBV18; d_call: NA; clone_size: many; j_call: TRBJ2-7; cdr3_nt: TGTGCCAGCTCACCTGGACAGCGTGGAGAGCAGTACTTC; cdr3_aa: CASSPGQRGEQYF
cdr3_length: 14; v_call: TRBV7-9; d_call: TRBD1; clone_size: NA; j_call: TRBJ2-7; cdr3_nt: TGTGCCAGCAGCTTTGGACAGGGATCCGACGAGCAGTACTTC; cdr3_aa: CASSFGQGSDEQYF
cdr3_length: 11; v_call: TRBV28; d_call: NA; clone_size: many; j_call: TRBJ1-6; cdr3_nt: TGTGCCAGCAGCCCGAATTCACCCCTCCACTTT; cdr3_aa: CASSPNSPLHF
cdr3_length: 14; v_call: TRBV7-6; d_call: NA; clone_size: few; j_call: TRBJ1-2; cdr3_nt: TGTGCCAGCAGCCTGGGACCGCTTTACTATGGCTACACCTTC; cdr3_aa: CASSLGPLYYGYTF
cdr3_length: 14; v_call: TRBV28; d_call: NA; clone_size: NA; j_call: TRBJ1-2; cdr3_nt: TGTGCCAGCAGTTTACCAGACGGATTCTATGGCTACACCTTC; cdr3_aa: CASSLPDGFYGYTF
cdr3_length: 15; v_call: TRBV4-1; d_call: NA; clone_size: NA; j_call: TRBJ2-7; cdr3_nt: TGCGCCAGCAGCCAAGCTCCACAGGGTGGGTACGAGCAGTACTTC; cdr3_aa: CASSQAPQGGYEQYF
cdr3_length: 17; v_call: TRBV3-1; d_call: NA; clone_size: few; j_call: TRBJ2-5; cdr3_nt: TGTGCCAGCAGCCATAAAATCGGACTGGCAGGGGCAGAGACCCAGTACTTC; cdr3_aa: CASSHKIGLAGAETQYF
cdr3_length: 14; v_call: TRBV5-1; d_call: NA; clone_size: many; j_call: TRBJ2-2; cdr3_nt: TGCGCCAGCAGCATCCCAGGGAGCACCGGGGAGCTGTTTTTT; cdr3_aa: CASSIPGSTGELFF
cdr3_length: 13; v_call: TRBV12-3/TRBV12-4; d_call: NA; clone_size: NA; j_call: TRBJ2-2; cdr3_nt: TGTGCCAGCAGTTTCAGGGTTACCGGGGAGCTGTTTTTT; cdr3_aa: CASSFRVTGELFF
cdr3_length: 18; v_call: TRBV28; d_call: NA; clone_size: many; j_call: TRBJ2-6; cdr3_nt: TGTGCCAGCAGCCATGGACAGTTACGCTACTCTGGGGCCAACGTCCTGACTTTC; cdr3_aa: CASSHGQLRYSGANVLTF
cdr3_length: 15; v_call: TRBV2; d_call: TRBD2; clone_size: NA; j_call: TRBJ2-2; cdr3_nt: TGTGCCAGCGGACTAGCGGGGGACTTGGGCGGGGAGCTGTTTTTT; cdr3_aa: CASGLAGDLGGELFF
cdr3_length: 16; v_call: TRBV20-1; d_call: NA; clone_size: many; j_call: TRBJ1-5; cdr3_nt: TGCAGTGCTAGACAAGGGGAGGGGTATAGCAATCAGCCCCAGCATTTT; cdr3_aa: CSARQGEGYSNQPQHF
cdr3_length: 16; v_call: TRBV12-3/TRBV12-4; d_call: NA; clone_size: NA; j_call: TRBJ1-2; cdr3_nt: TGTGCCAGCACTCCCGGGAGGGGCCTTCATAACTATGGCTACACCTTC; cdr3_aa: CASTPGRGLHNYGYTF
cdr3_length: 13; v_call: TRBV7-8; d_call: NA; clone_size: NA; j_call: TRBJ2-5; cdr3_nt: TGTGCCAGCAGCGCGGCAGGGATGGAGACCCAGTACTTC; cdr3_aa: CASSAAGMETQYF
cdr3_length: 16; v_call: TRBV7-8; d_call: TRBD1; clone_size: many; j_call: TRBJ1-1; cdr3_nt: TGTGCCAGCAGCTTAGTGAGGGGGCTACTGAACACTGAAGCTTTCTTT; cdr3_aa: CASSLVRGLLNTEAFF
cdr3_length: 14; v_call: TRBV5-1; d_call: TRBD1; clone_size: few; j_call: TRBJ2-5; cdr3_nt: TGCGCCAGCAGCCCAAAGACAGGGGAAGAGACCCAGTACTTC; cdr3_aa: CASSPKTGEETQYF
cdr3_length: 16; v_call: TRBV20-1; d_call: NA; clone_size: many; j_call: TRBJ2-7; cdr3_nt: TGCAGTGCTAGCGCCGGACGGCCGACGGCCTCCTACGAGCAGTACTTC; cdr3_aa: CSASAGRPTASYEQYF
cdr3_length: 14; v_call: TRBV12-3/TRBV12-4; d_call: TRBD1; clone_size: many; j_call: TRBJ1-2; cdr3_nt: TGTGCCAGCAGTTTAGGGGACAGACACTATGGCTACACCTTC; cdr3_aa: CASSLGDRHYGYTF
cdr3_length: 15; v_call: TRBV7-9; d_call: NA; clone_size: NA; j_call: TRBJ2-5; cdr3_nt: TGTGCCATCAGCTTGCCGGGGACGATTGGGGAGACCCAGTACTTC; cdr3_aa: CAISLPGTIGETQYF
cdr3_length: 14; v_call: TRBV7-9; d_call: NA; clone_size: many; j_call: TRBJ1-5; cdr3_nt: TGTGCCAGCAGCCCCGGGACCGACCAACCGCCCCAGCATTTT; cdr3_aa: CASSPGTDQPPQHF
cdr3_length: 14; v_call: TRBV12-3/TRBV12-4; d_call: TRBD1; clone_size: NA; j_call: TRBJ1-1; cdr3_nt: TGTGCCAGCAACGAGGGACAGGGAAAAACTGAAGCTTTCTTT; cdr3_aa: CASNEGQGKTEAFF
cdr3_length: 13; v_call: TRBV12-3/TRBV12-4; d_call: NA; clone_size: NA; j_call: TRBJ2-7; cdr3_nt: TGTGCCAGCAGTTCTACCACATGGGACGAGCAGTACTTC; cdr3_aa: CASSSTTWDEQYF
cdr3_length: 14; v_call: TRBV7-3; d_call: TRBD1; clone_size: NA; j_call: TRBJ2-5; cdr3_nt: TGTGCCAGCAGCCTACTGGGGACAGGGACCACCCAGTACTTC; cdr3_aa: CASSLLGTGTTQYF
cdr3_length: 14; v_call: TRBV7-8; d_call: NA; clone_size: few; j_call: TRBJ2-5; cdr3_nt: TGTGCCAGCATTGGGAGGGGGTACCAAGAGACCCAGTACTTC; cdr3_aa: CASIGRGYQETQYF
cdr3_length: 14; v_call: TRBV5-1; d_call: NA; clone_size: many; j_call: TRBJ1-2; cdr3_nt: TGCGCCAGCAGCTTGGGGGAAGCTACCTATGGCTACACCTTC; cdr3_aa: CASSLGEATYGYTF
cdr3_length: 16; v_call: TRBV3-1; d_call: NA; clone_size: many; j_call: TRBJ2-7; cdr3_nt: TGTGCCAGCAGCCATGGGCCTCGGGCCCTCGCCGACGAGCAGTACTTC; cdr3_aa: CASSHGPRALADEQYF
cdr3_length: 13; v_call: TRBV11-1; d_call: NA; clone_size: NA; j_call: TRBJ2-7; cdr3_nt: TGTGCCAGCAGCTTAATAGACCTTTACGATCAGTACTTC; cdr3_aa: CASSLIDLYDQYF
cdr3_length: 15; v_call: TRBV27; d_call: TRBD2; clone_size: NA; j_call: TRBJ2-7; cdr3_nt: TGTGCCAGCAGTTCAGGTCTAGCGGGAAACTACGAGCAGTACTTC; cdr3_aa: CASSSGLAGNYEQYF
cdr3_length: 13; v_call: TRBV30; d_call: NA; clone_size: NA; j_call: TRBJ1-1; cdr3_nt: TGTGCCTGGAACATTTTGTTTGGCACTGAAGCTTTCTTT; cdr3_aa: CAWNILFGTEAFF
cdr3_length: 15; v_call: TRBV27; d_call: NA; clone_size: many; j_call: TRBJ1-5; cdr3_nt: TGTGCCAGCAGTTATGGGACCGATAGCAATCAGCCCCAGCATTTT; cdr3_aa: CASSYGTDSNQPQHF
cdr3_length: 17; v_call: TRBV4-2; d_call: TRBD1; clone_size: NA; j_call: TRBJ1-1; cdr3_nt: TGTGCCAGCAGCAAAGTCCCGGGACAGGGTGGGGACACTGAAGCTTTCTTT; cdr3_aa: CASSKVPGQGGDTEAFF
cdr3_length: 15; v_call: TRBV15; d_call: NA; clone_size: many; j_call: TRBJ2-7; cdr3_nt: TGTGCCACCAGCAGAGAGGGCACGGGCGTCTACGAGCAGTACTTC; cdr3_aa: CATSREGTGVYEQYF
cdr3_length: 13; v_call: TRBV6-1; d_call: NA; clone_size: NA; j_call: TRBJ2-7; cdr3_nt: TGTGCCAGCAGTGTGGGCACCTTCTACGAGCAGTACTTC; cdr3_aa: CASSVGTFYEQYF
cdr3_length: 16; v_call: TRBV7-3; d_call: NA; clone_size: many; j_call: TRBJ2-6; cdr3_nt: TGTGCCAGCAGCTCCCCGACCGTCTCTGGGGCCAACGTCCTGACTTTC; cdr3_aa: CASSSPTVSGANVLTF
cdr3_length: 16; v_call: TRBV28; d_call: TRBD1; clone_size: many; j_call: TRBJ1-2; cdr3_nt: TGTGCCAGCAGTTTCCCTTACCGGGACAGGGTGAATGGCTACACCTTC; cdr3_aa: CASSFPYRDRVNGYTF
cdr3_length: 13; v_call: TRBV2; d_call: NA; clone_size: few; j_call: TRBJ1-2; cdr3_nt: TGTGCCAGCAGTGTTAAGGGAGGCTATGGCTACACCTTC; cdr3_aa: CASSVKGGYGYTF
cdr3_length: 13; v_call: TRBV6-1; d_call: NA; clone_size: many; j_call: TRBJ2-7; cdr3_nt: TGTGCCAGCAGCCGTGAGAGGGCCTACGGGCAGTACTTC; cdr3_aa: CASSRERAYGQYF
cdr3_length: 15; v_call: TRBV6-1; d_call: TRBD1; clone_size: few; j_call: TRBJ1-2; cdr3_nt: TGTGCCAGCAGTCCTAGGGGGCCCGGGACTCATGGCTACACCTTC; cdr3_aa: CASSPRGPGTHGYTF
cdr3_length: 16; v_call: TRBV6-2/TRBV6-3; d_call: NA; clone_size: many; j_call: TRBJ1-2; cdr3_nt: TGTGCCAGCAGTTACCCGGGGATGGGAAGCTGGGACGGCTACACCTTC; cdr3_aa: CASSYPGMGSWDGYTF
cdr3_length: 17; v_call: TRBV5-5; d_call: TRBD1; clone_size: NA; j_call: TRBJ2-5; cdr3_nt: TGTGCCAGCAGCCCGGGGGCCGGGACAGGGGGCGGTGAGACCCAGTACTTC; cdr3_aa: CASSPGAGTGGGETQYF